One and the same sample provided the 21 T cell receptor beta chains below, sequenced in a study of blood T cell repertoires in COVID-19. Here immunoSEQ multiplex PCR was the method, and the copy in TCRdb shows in-frame clones only, minus some. Of 250,000 to 300,000 clones listed, 70% to 90% are singletons. Sequencing was carried out using peripheral blood. The receptors shown here come from a man younger than 35 with active or convalescent COVID-19.

The chain couples TRBV12-5 to TRBJ2-1, with D possibly being TRBD1 (5 bases). Trimming took off 6 bases at V and 6 bases at J, with 24 bases between the two ends. CDR3 size: 17 residues. CDR1 and CDR2 from the germline V gene are LGHNT and FRNRAP. The chain's CDR3 is CASGANTGLRSINEQFF. The CDR3 DNA follows: TGTGCTAGTGGGGCAAACACAGGTCTTCGATCGATCAATGAGCAGTTCTTC.

The chain recombines TRBV7-9 with TRBJ2-2, with 10 bases lining up with TRBD1. V trimming: 5 bases; J trimming: 4 bases; junction bases outside the gene matches: 4. CDR3 length: 15 amino acids. The germline V gene has CDR1 SEHNR and CDR2 FQNEAQ (reference sequence). The CDR3 DNA reads TGTGCCAGCAGCGTGGGACAGGGGAGCACCGGGGAGCTGTTTTTT. This translates into CASSVGQGSTGELFF.

J is TRBJ2-4 and V is TRBV3-1 (or the pseudogene TRBV3-2), with D possibly matching TRBD2 (6 bases). Trimming stripped 0 bases from V and 5 bases from J, with 17 bases between. CDR1 is LGHDT and CDR2 is YNNKEL in the germline V gene (reference sequence). The CDR3 extends over 17 amino acids. The CDR3 bases are TGTGCCAGCAGCCAAGATTTGGGACGGAGGGATGAAAACATTCAGTACTTC. Protein product: CASSQDLGRRDENIQYF.

This chain uses TRBV7-8 with TRBJ2-2; 12 bases are a match to TRBD2. Unmatched junction bases numbered 4, after V lost 5 bases and J lost 6 bases. Germline loops: CDR1 SGHVS, CDR2 FQNEAQ. CDR3 length: 15 amino acids. The CDR3 reads CASSQGTSGSGELFF. The CDR3 coding sequence is TGTGCCAGCAGCCAAGGGACTAGCGGGTCCGGGGAGCTGTTTTTT.

This chain connects TRBV30 to TRBJ1-5; 12 bases align to TRBD1. V was clipped by 4 bases and J by 8 bases; unmatched bases: 6. The length of the CDR3 is 14 residues. In germline, CDR1 is GTSNPN, CDR2 SVGIG (reference sequence). In DNA, the CDR3 is TGTGCCTGGACTGGGACAGGGGGCGAAAAGCCCCAGCATTTT. Translating it yields CAWTGTGGEKPQHF.

J is TRBJ1-1 and V is TRBV9; D perhaps matches TRBD1 (5 bases). Trimming shortened V by 0 bases and J by 2 bases, and 8 bases separated the two germline ends. Germline V gives CDR1 SGDLS, CDR2 YYNGEE. The CDR3 sequence is 14 residues long. CDR3 protein: CASSVEGVNTEAFF. The CDR3 region has the DNA TGTGCCAGCAGCGTAGAAGGGGTAAACACTGAAGCTTTCTTT.

This clone has a handful of counts. V and J are TRBV2 and TRBJ2-3, with D uncertain. The ends were cut back, 0 bases at V and 2 bases at J, with 3 bases in the middle. The CDR3 spans 13 residues. Looked up from germline, CDR1 is SNHLY and CDR2 is FYNNEI. For the CDR3, the DNA is TGTGCCAGCAGTGAAGCGGCCACAGATACGCAGTATTTT. This translates into CASSEAATDTQYF.

The chain couples TRBV6-5 to TRBJ2-7; tentative D call: TRBD2 (6 bases). This CDR3 is built from 15 residues. V lost 5 bases and J 2 bases, leaving 16 bases between the germline ends. Germline V CDR1 and CDR2: MNHEY, SVGAGI. The CDR3 DNA follows: TGTGCCAGCAGTCTCTTAGTGGGGGAGGCCTACGAGCAGTACTTC. This gives the protein CASSLLVGEAYEQYF.

The chain has TRBV9 and TRBJ2-3; TRBD2 matches at 13 bases. Germline V gene sequence: CDR1 SGDLS, CDR2 YYNGEE. This CDR3 comprises 17 residues. The ends lost 0 bases at V and 2 bases at J; junction bases unmatched: 3. CDR3 residues: CASSVGGLAGPTDTQYF. In DNA, the CDR3 is TGTGCCAGCAGCGTAGGGGGACTAGCGGGACCCACAGATACGCAGTATTTT. Full variable domain (remainder filled in from reference TRBV9 and TRBJ2-3): DSGVTQTPKHLITATGQRVTLRCSPRSGDLSVYWYQQSLDQGLQFLIQYYNGEERAKGNILERFSAQQFPDLHSELNLSSLELGDSALYFCASSVGGLAGPTDTQYFGPGTRLTVL.

J is TRBJ2-2 and V is TRBV6-5; D might be TRBD2 (5 bases). The V gene lost 6 bases and the J gene lost 3 bases, with 14 bases spanning the gap. The CDR3 consists of 15 residues. CDR1 is MNHEY and CDR2 is SVGAGI in the germline V gene. The CDR3 loop is CASSTTTPYTGELFF. The CDR3 region has the DNA TGTGCCAGCAGCACGACTACACCGTACACCGGGGAGCTGTTTTTT.

The chain employs TRBV4-3 and TRBJ2-1; perhaps TRBD1 as D (5 bases). Germline lookup yields CDR1 LGHNA and CDR2 YSLEER. This CDR3 contains 15 residues. Deletions cut 4 bases from V and 5 bases from J, with 15 bases between. CDR3 sequence reads: CASSPNAGNNNEQFF. The CDR3, as DNA: TGCGCCAGCAGCCCTAACGCAGGGAACAACAATGAGCAGTTCTTC.

The chain employs TRBV7-7 and TRBJ2-2, with 8 positions matching TRBD2. There are 15 residues in the CDR3. V shed 5 bases, J shed 8 bases, and the junction held 10 bases outside the gene matches. Germline lookup yields CDR1 SSHAT and CDR2 FNYEAQ (reference sequence). CDR3 DNA: TGTGCCAGCAGCACGAGCGGGGGACGGGCGGGGGAGCTGTTTTTT. Its protein is CASSTSGGRAGELFF. Variable domain in full (rest from reference TRBV7-7 and TRBJ2-2): GAGVSQSPRYKVTKRGQDVTLRCDPISSHATLYWYQQALGQGPEFLTYFNYEAQPDKSGLPSDRFSAERPEGSISTLTIQRTEQRDSAMYRCASSTSGGRAGELFFGEGSRLTVL.

The chain has TRBV7-9 and TRBJ1-3; TRBD1 is a possible D gene (5 bases). The CDR3 totals 17 residues. The ends were cut back, 5 bases at V and 0 bases at J, with 17 bases in the middle. Germline V gives CDR1 SEHNR, CDR2 FQNEAQ (reference sequence). The CDR3 spells CASSDVVLGGSGNTIYF. In nucleotides, the CDR3 is TGTGCCAGCAGCGATGTTGTTTTGGGGGGCTCTGGAAACACCATATATTTT. The full variable domain, rest sourced from reference TRBV7-9 and TRBJ1-3, is DTGVSQNPRHKITKRGQNVTFRCDPISEHNRLYWYRQTLGQGPEFLTYFQNEAQLEKSRLLSDRFSAERPKGSFSTLEIQRTEQGDSAMYLCASSDVVLGGSGNTIYFGEGSWLTVV.

The chain uses TRBV27 and TRBJ1-3, with 9 bases aligning to TRBD1. The CDR3 has 12 amino acids. With 9 bases clipped from V and 8 bases from J, the junction kept 5 bases outside the gene matches. Germline V gene data show CDR1 as MNHEY and CDR2 as SMNVEV (reference sequence). This CDR3 reads CASTGGEDTIYF. The CDR3 DNA follows: TGTGCCAGTACAGGGGGCGAAGACACCATATATTTT.

CDR3 amino acids: CASSEQGGDGETQYF. The CDR3 coding sequence is TGTGCCAGCAGTGAGCAGGGGGGCGACGGAGAGACCCAGTACTTC. V and J are TRBV2 and TRBJ2-5, with a tentative D call TRBD1 (7 bases). The CDR3 contains 15 residues. The germline gives CDR1 SNHLY, CDR2 FYNNEI. Deletions cut 3 bases from V and 4 bases from J, with 15 bases between.

This clone was detected only a few times. The rearrangement joins TRBV19 to TRBJ1-2, with D possibly matching TRBD1 (6 bases). This CDR3 is built from 15 residues. Germline CDR1 LNHDA, CDR2 SQIVND (reference sequence). V was cut by 3 bases and J by 4 bases, with 15 bases left in between. CDR3 nucleotide sequence: TGTGCCAGTAGTATTGGAACGGGGACACCCTATGGCTACACCTTC. Amino acid sequence: CASSIGTGTPYGYTF.

J is TRBJ2-3 and V is TRBV10-1; a possible D gene is TRBD1 (6 bases). The CDR3 has 15 residues. Germline CDR1 reads WNHNN; CDR2 reads SYGVQD (reference sequence). Trimming left V 6 bases short and J 2 bases short, with 15 bases between. CDR3 loop: CASSEGQLHTDTQYF. In nucleotides, the CDR3 is TGCGCCAGCAGCGAAGGACAGCTACACACAGATACGCAGTATTTT.

The chain uses TRBV19 and TRBJ1-6; 8 nucleotides match TRBD1. The germline gives CDR1 LNHDA, CDR2 SQIVND (reference sequence). CDR3 size: 13 residues. V trimming: 9 bases; J trimming: 13 bases; junction bases outside the gene matches: 11. CDR3 DNA: TGTGCCAGCCGGGACAGGCCTCCATTTCCCCTCCACTTT. Amino acid sequence: CASRDRPPFPLHF.

The rearrangement links TRBV19 to TRBJ2-1; possibly TRBD2 for D (6 bases). The germline gives CDR1 LNHDA, CDR2 SQIVND (reference sequence). V was trimmed by 9 bases and J by 8 bases, leaving 20 bases between them. The CDR3 is 14 residues long. The CDR3 loop is CASSAGPGTYEQFF. In DNA, the CDR3 is TGTGCCAGCTCGGCGGGACCTGGGACCTATGAGCAGTTCTTC.

The chain links TRBV2 to TRBJ2-5; TRBD1 matches 9 bases. With 3 bases clipped from V and 5 bases from J, the junction kept 7 bases outside the gene matches. This CDR3 comprises 15 residues. CDR1 and CDR2 (germline): SNHLY, FYNNEI. The CDR3 sequence: CASSDGDRESETQYF. The CDR3 DNA follows: TGTGCCAGCAGTGATGGGGACAGGGAATCTGAGACCCAGTACTTC. Variable domain in full (rest from reference TRBV2 and TRBJ2-5): EPEVTQTPSHQVTQMGQEVILRCVPISNHLYFYWYRQILGQKVEFLVSFYNNEISEKSEIFDDQFSVERPDGSNFTLKIRSTKLEDSAMYFCASSDGDRESETQYFGPGTRLLVL.

The chain is built from TRBV10-1 and TRBJ2-7; D is unclear. CDR3 length: 16 amino acids. Trimming pared 2 bases from V and 6 bases from J, leaving 20 bases between. Germline assignment: CDR1 WNHNN and CDR2 SYGVQD (reference sequence). The CDR3 DNA follows: TGCGCCAGCAGTGAGACCCGACCGGGTCAGAGGAGCGAGCAGTACTTC. This gives the protein CASSETRPGQRSEQYF.